This TCR beta chain was sequenced during a study of blood T cell repertoires in COVID-19. Study as a whole: Some COVID-19 samples were acute and others convalescent; all came from the United States, Italy and Spain. In each case, the material was cDNA or gDNA derived from T cells, B-cell-depleted T cells, or PBMCs.

Per the original data handling: Using reference gene primer amplification, nucleated cell counts were estimated. Sequencing was performed with immunoSEQ multiplex PCR; in TCRdb, only in-frame clones are kept and a portion is missing. V, J and clone size derive from that table, while D and trimming were established from the DNA sequence. Of about 200,000 clones detected, 60% to 85% appear once; the ten largest clones hold 5.5% to 8.5%. The clonotype comes from a woman aged 65 to 85 with acute or convalescent COVID-19. Input material: peripheral blood.

The CDR3 bases are TGTGCCAGCAGCTTAGACAGCGGTGAGCAGTTCTTC. Its protein product is CASSLDSGEQFF. The J gene is TRBJ2-1, the V gene TRBV11-3, with a tentative D call TRBD2 (5 bases). V was shortened by 0 bases and J by 9 bases, with 6 bases between the two germline ends. Germline CDR1 and CDR2: SGHNT and YENEEA. This CDR3 region has 12 residues.